The 13 T cell receptor beta chains reported below all come from one sample, sequenced in a study of blood T cell repertoires in COVID-19. Method: immunoSEQ multiplex PCR; TCRdb's copy keeps in-frame clones and lacks some. The table lists under 100,000 clones, 89% of them singletons. The sequenced sample consisted of peripheral blood. All receptors come from a woman aged 70-85 years with acute or convalescent COVID-19.

The V and J genes are TRBV18 and TRBJ2-3; 7 bases fit TRBD1. This CDR3 contains 15 residues. CDR1 and CDR2 (germline): KGHSH, LQKENI. Unmatched junction bases numbered 5, after V lost 3 bases and J lost 2 bases. This CDR3 is CASSPATGSTDTQYF. DNA for the CDR3: TGTGCCAGCTCACCCGCGACAGGGTCCACAGATACGCAGTATTTT.

V is TRBV5-4 and J is TRBJ1-6, with 8 bases aligning to TRBD1. The ends lost 4 bases at V and 9 bases at J; junction bases unmatched: 9. The CDR3 totals 15 residues. CDR1 and CDR2 (germline): SGHNT, YYREEE (reference sequence). The chain's CDR3 is CASSILDRVASPLHF. The DNA of the CDR3 is TGTGCCAGCAGCATATTGGACAGGGTGGCTTCACCCCTCCACTTT.

This clone showed up just once. The genes are TRBV2 and TRBJ2-7, with D possibly matching TRBD1 (5 bases). CDR1 is SNHLY and CDR2 is FYNNEI in the germline V gene. Trimming left V 2 bases short and J 3 bases short, with 8 bases between. This CDR3 region has 13 residues. In DNA form, the CDR3 reads TGTGCCAGCAGTGAACCAGGGTACTACGAGCAGTACTTC. Translated, it gives CASSEPGYYEQYF.

This chain links TRBV29-1 with TRBJ2-1; 16 bases align to TRBD2. The V gene end was trimmed by 6 bases and the J gene end by 7 bases; junction bases not matched to a gene: 9. Germline values: CDR1 SQVTM, CDR2 ANQGSEA. The CDR3 length is 16 residues. Written as DNA, the CDR3 is TGCAGCGTCGTGGGGACTAGCGGGAGGGCCGCAAATGAGCAGTTCTTC. Translation gives CSVVGTSGRAANEQFF.

In nucleotides, the CDR3 is TGTGCCAGCAGAAACTCGGGGGGGTTGGGTTATGGCTACACCTTC. Its translation is CASRNSGGLGYGYTF. This chain links TRBV3-1 (or the pseudogene TRBV3-2) with TRBJ1-2, with TRBD1 as a possible D gene (5 bases). The ends were cut back, 6 bases at V and 5 bases at J, with 19 bases in the middle. The CDR3 spans 15 residues. From germline, CDR1 is LGHDT and CDR2 YNNKEL (reference sequence).

The gene calls are TRBV20-1 and TRBJ2-1; TRBD2 aligns across 12 bases. The length of the CDR3 is 15 residues. The trim removed 3 bases at V and 7 bases at J, leaving 7 bases unmatched. Germline V CDR1 and CDR2: DFQATT, SNEGSKA (reference sequence). The DNA of the CDR3 is TGCAGTGCTAGTACTCTAGCGGGAGGGCCGAATGAGCAGTTCTTC. Translated: CSASTLAGGPNEQFF.

V usage is TRBV11-1 and J usage is TRBJ1-2; TRBD1 agrees at 9 bases. V dropped 4 bases and J dropped 5; count of bases not matched to a gene: 5. This CDR3 comprises 14 residues. The germline gives CDR1 SGHAT, CDR2 FQDESV (reference sequence). The CDR3 loop reads CASSSGTGLYGYTF. Here the CDR3 DNA reads TGTGCCAGCAGCTCCGGGACAGGGCTTTATGGCTACACCTTC.

This clone came up once. The chain employs TRBV5-1 and TRBJ2-7; 9 bases map to TRBD1. The CDR3 consists of 15 residues. Germline loops: CDR1 SGHRS, CDR2 YFSETQ. The ends lost 3 bases at V and 5 bases at J; junction bases unmatched: 9. In DNA, the CDR3 is TGCGCCAGCAGCTCCCCGACAGGGGGAATCGACGAGCAGTACTTC. It codes for CASSSPTGGIDEQYF.

The genes are TRBV6-5 and TRBJ1-1; no firm D call. Trimming removed 6 bases from V and 4 bases from J, with 15 bases in between. Germline loops: CDR1 MNHEY, CDR2 SVGAGI. This CDR3 is built from 14 residues. The CDR3 sequence: CASRPTVASTEAFF. In DNA form, the CDR3 reads TGTGCCAGCAGACCAACCGTAGCGAGCACTGAAGCTTTCTTT.

CDR3 amino acids: CASSLGTTVKPSTDTQYF. In DNA form, the CDR3 reads TGCGCCAGCAGCTTGGGCACGACAGTAAAACCTAGCACAGATACGCAGTATTTT. The V call is TRBV5-1, the J call TRBJ2-3, with D possibly TRBD1 on 5 matching bases. The length of the CDR3 is 18 residues. V was clipped by 0 bases and J by 0 bases, with 17 bases between them. From germline, CDR1 is SGHRS and CDR2 YFSETQ.

This clone was observed a single time. This sequence joins TRBV19 and TRBJ1-5; 9 nucleotides line up with TRBD1. The CDR3 has 13 residues. Germline CDR1 reads LNHDA; CDR2 reads SQIVND (reference sequence). With 6 bases clipped from V and 7 bases from J, the junction kept 4 bases outside the gene matches. The CDR3 here is CASSLTGGQPQHF. CDR3 nucleotide sequence: TGTGCCAGTAGCCTGACAGGGGGGCAGCCCCAGCATTTT.

The genes are TRBV18 and TRBJ2-3; 9 nucleotides line up with TRBD1. The CDR3 spans 16 residues. With 3 bases clipped from V and 2 bases from J, the junction kept 6 bases outside the gene matches. CDR1 is KGHSH and CDR2 is LQKENI in the germline V gene. Here the CDR3 reads CASSPAGQGFTDTQYF. The CDR3 DNA reads as TGTGCCAGCTCACCGGCGGGACAGGGTTTCACAGATACGCAGTATTTT.

The chain has TRBV28 and TRBJ1-1; D unclear. Trimming took off 5 bases at V and 9 bases at J, with 19 bases between the two ends. This CDR3 spans 14 amino acids. The germline V gene has CDR1 MDHEN and CDR2 SYDVKM. The CDR3 protein is CASSPPWEVGKAFF. The CDR3 DNA is TGTGCCAGCAGTCCCCCCTGGGAGGTCGGCAAAGCTTTCTTT.